Sequencing of this TCR beta chain was carried out in a study of molecular identifiers for immune sequencing clone quantification. About the study: RNA from roughly 20,000 or 100,000 naive CD8 cells was split five ways in replicates, with four sequenced.

There are a few counts of this clonotype. Its target is not known. Listed TCR primers and previously described methods were used for bulk TCR libraries. MiXCR was run by TCRdb on the PCR reads, yielding one entry per CDR3 protein. The sample has a few hundred thousand distinct CDR3 sequences, around a fifth seen once. J was trimmed by 15 bases and V by 2 bases; bases with no gene match: 11. The germline V gene encodes CDR1 LNHDA and CDR2 SQIVND (reference sequence). This CDR3 spans 14 amino acids. Findings of the study overall: Over 97% of effector molecules, yet under 1% of naive-cell molecules, were held by clones above 20 RNA copies. Clone sizes that are highly expanded could be underestimated when identical TCR molecules share a barcode.

The receptor was isolated from a human donor in good health. Some libraries in this study had Jurkat cell RNA spiked in. Source material: naive CD8+ T cells from blood, with Jurkat cell RNA spiked in. Documented subset: FACS-sorted CD8+CD4-CCR7+CD45RA+ naive T cells. V usage is TRBV19 and J usage is TRBJ2-4; 9 nucleotides match TRBD1. The CDR3 region has the DNA TGTGCCAGTAGTATATCCCACAGCACAGGGGGCGCGTACTTC. It translates to CASSISHSTGGAYF.